The text below deals with one T cell receptor (beta chain). Its target is unknown. These data are taken from a study of CD8+ T cells in alopecia areata. General study points: Possibly as an HLA-related effect, TCR sharing across patients appeared less clear than in mice. Clonality in lesional scalp, especially alopecia totalis/universalis, exceeded that of normal scalp.

The CDR3 runs to 14 residues. CDR1 LNHNV and CDR2 YYDKDF come from the germline V gene (reference sequence). After isolation, RNA underwent reverse transcription to generate cDNA as the sequencing template. Produced via immunoSEQ multiplex PCR; TCRdb's table is partial and in-frame only. This sample has fewer than 110,000 clones; approximately 52% occur once, and the top ten carry more than 8%. The J gene is TRBJ2-3, the V gene TRBV15, with D possibly matching TRBD1 (6 bases). The J call is doubtful: the DNA matches TRBJ1-5 better. Sequenced: CD4+ T cells sorted from blood. The source is a human donor in good health. This CDR3 is CATSRGGGANTQHF. CDR3 in DNA: TGTGCCACCAGCAGGGGCGGGGGGGCGAACACGCAGCATTTT.